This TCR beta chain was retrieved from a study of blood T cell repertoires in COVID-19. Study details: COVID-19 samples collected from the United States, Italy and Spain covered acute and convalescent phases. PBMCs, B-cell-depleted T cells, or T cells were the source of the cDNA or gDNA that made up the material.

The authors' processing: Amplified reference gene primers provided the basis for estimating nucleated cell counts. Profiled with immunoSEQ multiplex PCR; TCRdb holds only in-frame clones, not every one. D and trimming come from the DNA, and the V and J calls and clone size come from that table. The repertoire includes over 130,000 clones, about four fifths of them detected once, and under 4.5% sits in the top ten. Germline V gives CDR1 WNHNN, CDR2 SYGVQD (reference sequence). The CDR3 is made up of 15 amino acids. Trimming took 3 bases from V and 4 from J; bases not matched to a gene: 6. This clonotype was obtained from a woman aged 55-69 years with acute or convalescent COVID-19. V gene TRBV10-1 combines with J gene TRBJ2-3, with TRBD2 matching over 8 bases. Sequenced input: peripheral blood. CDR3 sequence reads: CASSDGKRESDTQYF. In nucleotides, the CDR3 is TGCGCCAGCAGTGACGGGAAGCGGGAGTCAGATACGCAGTATTTT.